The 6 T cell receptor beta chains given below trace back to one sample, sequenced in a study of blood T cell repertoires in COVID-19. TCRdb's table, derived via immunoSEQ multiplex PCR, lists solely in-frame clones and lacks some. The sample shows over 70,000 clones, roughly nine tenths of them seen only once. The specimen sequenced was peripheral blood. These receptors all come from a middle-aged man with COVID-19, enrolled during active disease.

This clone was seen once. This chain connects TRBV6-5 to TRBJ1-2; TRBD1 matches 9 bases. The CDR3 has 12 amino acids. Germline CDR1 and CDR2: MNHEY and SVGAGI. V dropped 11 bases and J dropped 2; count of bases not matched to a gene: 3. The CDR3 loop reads CAGDRGNYGYTF. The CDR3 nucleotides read TGTGCCGGAGACAGGGGGAACTATGGCTACACCTTC.

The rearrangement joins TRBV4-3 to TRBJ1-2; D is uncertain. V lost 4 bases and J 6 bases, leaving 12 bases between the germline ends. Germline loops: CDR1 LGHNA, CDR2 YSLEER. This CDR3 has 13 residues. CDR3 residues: CASSLDGEDGYTF. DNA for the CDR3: TGCGCCAGCAGCCTCGACGGCGAGGATGGCTACACCTTC.

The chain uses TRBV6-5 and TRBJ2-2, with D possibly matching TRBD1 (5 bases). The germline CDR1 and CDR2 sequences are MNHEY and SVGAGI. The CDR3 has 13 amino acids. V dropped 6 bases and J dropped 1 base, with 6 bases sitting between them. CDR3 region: CASSGQNTGELFF. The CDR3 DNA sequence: TGTGCCAGCAGCGGACAGAACACCGGGGAGCTGTTTTTT.

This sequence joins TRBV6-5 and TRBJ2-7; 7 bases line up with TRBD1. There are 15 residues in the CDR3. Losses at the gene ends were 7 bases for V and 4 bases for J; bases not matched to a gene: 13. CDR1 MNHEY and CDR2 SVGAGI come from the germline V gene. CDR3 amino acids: CASITTGTAPYEQYV. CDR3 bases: TGTGCCAGCATTACCACCGGGACAGCGCCTTACGAGCAGTACGTC.

The CDR3 loop is CASLGLGSSTSGTYEQYF. The CDR3 coding sequence is TGTGCCAGCTTAGGTCTGGGCTCGTCGACTAGCGGGACCTACGAGCAGTACTTC. J is TRBJ2-7 and V is TRBV2, with TRBD2 matching 11 bases. The CDR3 totals 18 residues. Germline CDR1 and CDR2: SNHLY and FYNNEI. V was clipped by 8 bases and J by 2 bases; unmatched bases: 17.

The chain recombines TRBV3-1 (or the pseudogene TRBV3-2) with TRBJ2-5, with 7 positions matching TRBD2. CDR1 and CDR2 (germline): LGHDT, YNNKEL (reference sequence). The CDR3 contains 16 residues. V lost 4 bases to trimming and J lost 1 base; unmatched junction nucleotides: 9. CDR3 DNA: TGTGCCAGCAGCCCTAACGTTGCGGGAGTCCAAGAGACCCAGTACTTC. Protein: CASSPNVAGVQETQYF.